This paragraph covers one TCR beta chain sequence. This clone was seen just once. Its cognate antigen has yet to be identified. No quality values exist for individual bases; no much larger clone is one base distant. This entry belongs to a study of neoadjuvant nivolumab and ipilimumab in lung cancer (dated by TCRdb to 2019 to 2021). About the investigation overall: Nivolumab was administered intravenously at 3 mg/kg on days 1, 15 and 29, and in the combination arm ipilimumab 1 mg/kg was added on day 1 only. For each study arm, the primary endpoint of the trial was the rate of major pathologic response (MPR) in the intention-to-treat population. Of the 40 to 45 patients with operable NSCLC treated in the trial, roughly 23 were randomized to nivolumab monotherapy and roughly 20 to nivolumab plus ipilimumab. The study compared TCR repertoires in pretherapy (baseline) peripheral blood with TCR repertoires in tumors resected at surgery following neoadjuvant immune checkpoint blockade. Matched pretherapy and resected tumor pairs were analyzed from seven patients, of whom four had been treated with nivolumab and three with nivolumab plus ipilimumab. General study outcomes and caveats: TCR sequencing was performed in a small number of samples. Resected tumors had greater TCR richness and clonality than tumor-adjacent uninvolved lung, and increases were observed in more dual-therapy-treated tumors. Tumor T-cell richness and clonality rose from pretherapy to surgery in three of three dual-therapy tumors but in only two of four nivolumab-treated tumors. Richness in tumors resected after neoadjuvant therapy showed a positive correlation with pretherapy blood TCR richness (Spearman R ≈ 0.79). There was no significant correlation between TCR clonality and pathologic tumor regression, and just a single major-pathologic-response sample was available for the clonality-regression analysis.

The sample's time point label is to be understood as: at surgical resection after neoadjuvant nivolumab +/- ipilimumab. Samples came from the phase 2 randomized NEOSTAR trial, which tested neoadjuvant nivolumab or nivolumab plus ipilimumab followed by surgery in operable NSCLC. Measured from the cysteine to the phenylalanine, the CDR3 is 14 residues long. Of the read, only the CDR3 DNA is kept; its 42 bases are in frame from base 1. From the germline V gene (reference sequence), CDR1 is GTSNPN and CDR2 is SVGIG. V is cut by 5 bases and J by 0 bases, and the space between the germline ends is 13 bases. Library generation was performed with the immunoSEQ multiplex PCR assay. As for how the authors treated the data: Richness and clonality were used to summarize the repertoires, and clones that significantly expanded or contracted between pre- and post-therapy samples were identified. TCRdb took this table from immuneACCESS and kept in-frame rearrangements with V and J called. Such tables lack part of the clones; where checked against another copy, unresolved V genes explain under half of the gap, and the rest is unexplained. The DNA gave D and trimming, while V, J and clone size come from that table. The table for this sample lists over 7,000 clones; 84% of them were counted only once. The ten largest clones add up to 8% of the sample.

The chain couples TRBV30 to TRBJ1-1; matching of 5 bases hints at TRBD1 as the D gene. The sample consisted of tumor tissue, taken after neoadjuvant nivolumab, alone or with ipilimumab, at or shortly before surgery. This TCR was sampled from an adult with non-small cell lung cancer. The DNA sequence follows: TGTGCCTGGGACAGATGGGGTATGAACACTGAAGCTTTCTTT. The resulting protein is CAWDRWGMNTEAFF.